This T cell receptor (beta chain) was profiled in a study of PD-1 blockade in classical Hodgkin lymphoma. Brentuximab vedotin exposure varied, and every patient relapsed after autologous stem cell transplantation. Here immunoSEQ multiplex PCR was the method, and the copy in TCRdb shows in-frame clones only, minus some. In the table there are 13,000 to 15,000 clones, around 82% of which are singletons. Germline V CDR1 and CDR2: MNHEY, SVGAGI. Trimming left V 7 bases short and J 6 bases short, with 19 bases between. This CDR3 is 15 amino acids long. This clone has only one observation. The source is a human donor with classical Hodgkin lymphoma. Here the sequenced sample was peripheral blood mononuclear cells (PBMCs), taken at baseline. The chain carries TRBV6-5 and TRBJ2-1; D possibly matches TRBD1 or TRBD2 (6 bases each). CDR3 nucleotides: TGTGCCAGCACCACCTCGTGGGGGGCTGGCAATGAGCAGTTCTTC. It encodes CASTTSWGAGNEQFF.